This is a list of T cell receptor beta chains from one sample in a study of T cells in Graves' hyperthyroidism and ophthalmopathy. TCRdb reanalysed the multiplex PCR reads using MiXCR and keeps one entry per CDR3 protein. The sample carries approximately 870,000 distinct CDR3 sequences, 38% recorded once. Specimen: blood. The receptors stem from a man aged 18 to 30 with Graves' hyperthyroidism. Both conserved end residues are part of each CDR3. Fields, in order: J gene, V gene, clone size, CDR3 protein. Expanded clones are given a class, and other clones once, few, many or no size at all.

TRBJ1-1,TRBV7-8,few,CASTSLGQRHTEAFF
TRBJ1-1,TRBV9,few,CASSLKPQGSGTEAFF
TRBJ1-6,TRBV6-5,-,CASSYALAAASSYNSPLHF
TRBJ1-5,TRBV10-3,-,CASSQGVGVQPQHF
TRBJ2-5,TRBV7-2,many,CASGTSFGEQETQYF
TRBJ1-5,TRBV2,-,CASSATGALNQPQHF
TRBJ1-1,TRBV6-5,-,CASSTTHSMNTEAFF
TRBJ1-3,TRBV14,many,CASSQGIRGSTIYF
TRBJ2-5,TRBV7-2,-,CASRPLGLVPEAQYF
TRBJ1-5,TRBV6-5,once,CASSFQQGSNQPQHF
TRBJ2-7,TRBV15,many,CATSRPLAGTYEQYF
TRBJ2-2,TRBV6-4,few,CASSWGTRGTGELFF
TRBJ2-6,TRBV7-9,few,CASSQDGTESSGANVLTF
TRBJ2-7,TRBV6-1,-,CASSEWAALAYEQYF
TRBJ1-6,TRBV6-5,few,CASHNSPLHF
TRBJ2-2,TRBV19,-,CASSIGRTGGGLNTGELFF
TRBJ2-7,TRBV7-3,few,CASSAGHGSYEQYF
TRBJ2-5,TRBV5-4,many,CASSFPQETQYF
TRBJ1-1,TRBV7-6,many,CASSSDRGGTEAFF
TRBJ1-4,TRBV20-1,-,CSARDSRGWTNEKLFF
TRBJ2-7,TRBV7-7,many,CASSPGENYEQYF
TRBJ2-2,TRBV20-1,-,CSASQFGNAGELFF
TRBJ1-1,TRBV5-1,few,CASSLYGLNTEAFF
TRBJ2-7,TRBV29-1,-,CSGRASEQYF
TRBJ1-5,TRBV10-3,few,CASSDPQTNQPQHF
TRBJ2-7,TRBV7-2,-,CASSQALDKSPYEQYF
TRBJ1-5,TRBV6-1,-,CASSLQGKNQPQHF
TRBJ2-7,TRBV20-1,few,CSARKTSLPLRGYEQYF
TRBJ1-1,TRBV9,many,CASNLGTGNTEAFF
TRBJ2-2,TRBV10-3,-,CASTGTFTGELFF
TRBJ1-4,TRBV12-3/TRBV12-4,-,CASSSSRGFEKLFF
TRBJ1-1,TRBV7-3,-,CASLEQMNTEAFF
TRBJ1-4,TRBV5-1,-,CASSWRGSANEKLFF
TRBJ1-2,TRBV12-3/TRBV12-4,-,CASSLVGTQYGYTF
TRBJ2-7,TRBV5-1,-,CASSQVAGQADEQYF
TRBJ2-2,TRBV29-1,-,CSVEVGTINTGELFF
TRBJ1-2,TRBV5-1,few,CASSLESAIGGYTF
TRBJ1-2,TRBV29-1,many,CSVEGKGLANYGYTF
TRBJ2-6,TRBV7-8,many,CASSLWTRGAGANVLTF
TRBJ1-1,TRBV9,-,CASLGRGITEAFF
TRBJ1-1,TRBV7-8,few,CASSLYTGGNTEAFF
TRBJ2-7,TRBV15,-,CATSRDMGDQQYF